This T cell receptor (beta chain) stems from a study of vaccination and CD4 T cells after COVID-19. Turning to the study itself: Convalescent individuals numbered four females and six males, two being Hispanic. Blood was drawn a median roughly 68 days post second dose, range 14 to 241. In culture, cells were exposed to overlapping spike peptides from SARS-CoV-2, HCoV-NL63, HCoV-OC43 and HCoV-229E. In the control cultures, a CEFX pool, an HIV-1 Nef pool, or no peptide was supplied.

The Oncomine TCR Beta short-read assay generated sequence data from the DNA of cultured CD4+ T cells. TCRdb used MiXCR to reprocess the PCR reads, holding one entry per CDR3 protein. The table has about 8,400 distinct CDR3 sequences, less than 50% seen once. The germline gives CDR1 KGHSH, CDR2 LQKENI. The CDR3 totals 17 residues. Between the trimmed V and J ends, which lost 4 bases and 1 base, there was a span of 20 bases. On this clonotype: The antigen remains undetermined.

Treatment given: roughly 11-day PBMC culture with coronavirus spike peptide pools or control peptides (ViraFEST assay). Gathered ahead of the COVID-19 pandemic (2011-2018) were the CD4+ T cells of the unexposed donor. The sequencing sample was made of CD4+ T cells from blood, cultured in vitro. The source is a human donor in good health. The gene calls are TRBV18 and TRBJ2-7, with D perhaps matching TRBD1 (6 bases). CDR3 loop: CASSQGPRTAPSYEQYF. CDR3 bases: TGTGCCAGCTCACAGGGACCTAGGACAGCCCCATCCTACGAGCAGTACTTC.